This is a list of T cell receptor beta chains from one sample in a study of T-cell reconstitution after alpha-beta-depleted transplantation in children. MiXCR, run by TCRdb on the PCR reads, gives a single entry per CDR3 protein. The table shows approximately 79,000 distinct CDR3 sequences, with around a sixth occurring only once. This sample comprised PBMCs, mostly from graft donor cells, obtained 360 days after TCRalphabeta/CD19-depleted stem cell transplant. The receptors derive from a male patient between 2 and 10 years old who had a stem cell transplant for acute lymphoblastic leukemia, so the T cells may come from the graft donor. Both conserved end residues are part of each CDR3. The D gene is left open where the match is weak. A row's size may be missing; if present it is once, few, many or a size class.

TRBV5-1,TRBJ2-3,NA,14,NA,TGCGCCAGCAGCCGTATCCCAAGCACAGATACGCAGTATTTT,CASSRIPSTDTQYF
TRBV20-1,TRBJ2-7,NA,12,many,TGCAGTGCTAGTCGGAATTCCTACGAGCAGTACTTC,CSASRNSYEQYF
TRBV12-3/TRBV12-4,TRBJ2-1,NA,14,NA,TGTGCCAGCAGTTCACCCTGGGTCGCGGATGAGCAGTTCTTC,CASSSPWVADEQFF
TRBV12-3/TRBV12-4,TRBJ2-2,TRBD1,17,many,TGTGCCAGCCGGGGACAGGGGGCGATGCTAAACACCGGGGAGCTGTTTTTT,CASRGQGAMLNTGELFF
TRBV5-1,TRBJ2-3,NA,13,few,TGCGCCAGCAGCTTTGGGAGGACAGATACGCAGTATTTT,CASSFGRTDTQYF
TRBV16,TRBJ1-6,TRBD1,13,NA,TGTGCCAGCAGCCTCGACAGGGGGACACCCCTCCACTTT,CASSLDRGTPLHF
TRBV12-3/TRBV12-4,TRBJ2-4,TRBD2,17,NA,TGTGCCAGCAGCTCGGGACTAGGAGGGGGGGCCAAAAACATTCAGTACTTC,CASSSGLGGGAKNIQYF
TRBV12-3/TRBV12-4,TRBJ2-5,NA,18,few,TGTGCCAGCACTCCCCCCGGAGGCCGGCGGCGATTTCAGGAGACCCAGTACTTC,CASTPPGGRRRFQETQYF
TRBV20-1,TRBJ1-1,NA,16,few,TGCAGTGCTAAAGAACCTACAGGGTTGTGGAACACTGAAGCTTTCTTT,CSAKEPTGLWNTEAFF
TRBV4-2,TRBJ2-5,TRBD2,16,NA,TGTGCCAGCAGCTCTTCTTTAGCGGGAGAGTTGGGATCCCAGTACTTC,CASSSSLAGELGSQYF
TRBV5-1,TRBJ2-1,NA,15,few,TGCGCCAGCAGCTCCCTGGCGGGGACCTACAATGAGCAGTTCTTC,CASSSLAGTYNEQFF
TRBV12-3/TRBV12-4,TRBJ1-5,NA,14,many,TGTGCCAGCAGTTCCCAGGCCGGGAATCAGCCCCAGCATTTT,CASSSQAGNQPQHF
TRBV6-2/TRBV6-3,TRBJ2-2,NA,12,NA,TGTGCCAGCAGTGGGTACACCGGGGAGCTGTTTTTT,CASSGYTGELFF
TRBV19,TRBJ1-1,TRBD1,14,NA,TGTGCCAGTAGACTAAGCCTACCGGGACAGACCTACCTCTTT,CASRLSLPGQTYLF
TRBV11-3,TRBJ2-1,TRBD2,16,NA,TGTGCCAGCAGCTTAGGGGGACTAGCGGGGTACAATGAGCAGTTCTTC,CASSLGGLAGYNEQFF
TRBV12-3/TRBV12-4,TRBJ1-3,NA,17,many,TGTGCCAGCAGTGCTCGTCCCGGAAGATACTCTGGAAACACCATATATTTT,CASSARPGRYSGNTIYF
TRBV27,TRBJ2-3,TRBD2,17,many,TGTGCCAGCACTCGGACTAGCGGGAGTTTCCCCACAGATACGCAGTATTTT,CASTRTSGSFPTDTQYF
TRBV10-3,TRBJ2-1,TRBD2,14,few,TGTGCCATCAGTCTACTAGCGACCAAACATGAGCAGTTCTTC,CAISLLATKHEQFF
TRBV7-9,TRBJ2-1,NA,17,NA,TGTGCCAGCAGCTTAGGGAGGTGGGGGGATAGGGTCAATGAGCAGTTCTTC,CASSLGRWGDRVNEQFF
TRBV10-3,TRBJ2-1,TRBD2,12,few,TGTGCCATCAGCCTGGGGAGGGGTGAGCAGTTCTTC,CAISLGRGEQFF
TRBV10-3,TRBJ2-1,TRBD2,15,few,TGTGCCAGCGCACTAGCGGCCGGCTCCTACAATGAGCAGTTCTTC,CASALAAGSYNEQFF
TRBV5-1,TRBJ2-2,TRBD1,16,few,TGCGCCAGCAGGGGGACAGGCTCTCATAAGACCGGGGAGCTGTTTTTT,CASRGTGSHKTGELFF
TRBV5-1,TRBJ1-5,NA,17,few,TGCGCCAGCAGCCCTGGCTATGGGCAGTATAGCAATCAGCCCCAGCATTTT,CASSPGYGQYSNQPQHF
TRBV5-1,TRBJ2-1,NA,14,many,TGCGCCAGCAGCTTGGAGGTTCTAGGCAATGAGCAGTTCTTC,CASSLEVLGNEQFF
TRBV5-1,TRBJ1-2,NA,16,few,TGCGCCAGCAGCCGTAGCCCGGGACGGCGGATCTATGGCTACACCTTC,CASSRSPGRRIYGYTF
TRBV19,TRBJ2-1,TRBD1,14,NA,TGTGCCAGTAGGCCTCAGGGGGCCCACAATGAGCAGTTCTTC,CASRPQGAHNEQFF
TRBV29-1,TRBJ2-7,NA,13,NA,TGCAGCGTTGCGAGCGGAGTCCCCTACGAGCAGTACTTC,CSVASGVPYEQYF
TRBV5-1,TRBJ2-7,TRBD2,15,NA,TGCGCCAGCAGCTTGAATCTAGCGGGGACCTACGAGCAGTACTTC,CASSLNLAGTYEQYF
TRBV6-5,TRBJ2-2,TRBD1,17,NA,TGTGCCAGCAGTTACCCAGACAGGGGGCTTGGTACCGGGGAGCTGTTTTTT,CASSYPDRGLGTGELFF
TRBV12-3/TRBV12-4,TRBJ2-3,NA,12,many,TGTGCCAGCAGGCAGTACACAGATACGCAGTATTTT,CASRQYTDTQYF
TRBV20-1,TRBJ1-2,NA,14,NA,TGCAGTGCTAGACCGGCGGATTCTAACTATGGCTACACCTTC,CSARPADSNYGYTF
TRBV12-3/TRBV12-4,TRBJ2-7,TRBD2,15,many,TGTGCCAGCAGGCACACCGGGACTAGCTCCTACGAGCAGTACTTC,CASRHTGTSSYEQYF
TRBV10-3,TRBJ2-1,TRBD2,15,few,TGTGCCAGCCGATCCGTCCCGGGAGGTGCAAATGAGCAGTTCTTC,CASRSVPGGANEQFF
TRBV12-3/TRBV12-4,TRBJ2-3,TRBD1,16,few,TGTGCCAGCAGTTTAAAGCAGGGGGTTTTCACAGATACGCAGTATTTT,CASSLKQGVFTDTQYF
TRBV27,TRBJ2-7,TRBD2,14,few,TGTGCCAGCGGCCCGACTAGCGGGAGTTACGAGCAGTACTTC,CASGPTSGSYEQYF
TRBV18,TRBJ1-4,NA,14,few,TGTGCCAGCTCACGGACAGCCTTTAATGAAAAACTGTTTTTT,CASSRTAFNEKLFF
TRBV20-1,TRBJ2-7,TRBD2,16,few,TGCAGTGCTAGAGATTTTAGCGGGAGAATCGATTACGAGCAGTACTTC,CSARDFSGRIDYEQYF
TRBV29-1,TRBJ2-1,TRBD2,14,NA,TGCAGCGTTCGTAGCGGGAGGTCTTACAATGAGCAGTTCTTC,CSVRSGRSYNEQFF
TRBV10-2,TRBJ1-1,NA,13,few,TGCGCCAGCAGTGAGTTTCCACTCCGGAGGGCTTTCTTT,CASSEFPLRRAFF
TRBV5-1,TRBJ2-1,TRBD2,17,few,TGCGCCAGCAGCTTGGCAGTGCTAGCGGGATCTAACAATGAGCAGTTCTTC,CASSLAVLAGSNNEQFF
TRBV20-1,TRBJ1-3,NA,13,few,TGCAGTGCTAGGTTTGACAGTTCAATGACCATATATTTT,CSARFDSSMTIYF
TRBV6-1,TRBJ2-2,TRBD2,15,few,TGTGCCAGCAAGCAACTAGCGGGAGGAACCGGGGAGCTGTTTTTT,CASKQLAGGTGELFF
TRBV10-3,TRBJ2-3,TRBD2,19,NA,TGTGCCATCAGCGCAGCCGGGACTAGCGGTCTTGTGGGCACAGATACGCAGTATTTT,CAISAAGTSGLVGTDTQYF
TRBV5-1,TRBJ1-1,NA,12,few,TGCGCCAGCAGCACAGGGTTCACTGAAGCTTTCTTT,CASSTGFTEAFF
TRBV7-8,TRBJ2-3,TRBD2,18,NA,TGTGCCAGCAGCTTCCACACCCCGGGACTAGCGGACACAGATACGCAGTATTTT,CASSFHTPGLADTDTQYF
TRBV20-1,TRBJ1-1,NA,13,NA,TGCAGTGCTACCCGACAGGCGAACACTGAAGCTTTCTTT,CSATRQANTEAFF
TRBV5-1,TRBJ2-4,NA,14,NA,TGCGCCAGCAGCTTGGGGGTAGTCAAAAACATTCAGTACTTC,CASSLGVVKNIQYF
TRBV7-8,TRBJ2-1,TRBD1,16,NA,TGTGCCAGCAGCTTTGCCGGGACAGTCTCCTACAATGAGCAGTTCTTC,CASSFAGTVSYNEQFF
TRBV10-3,TRBJ2-1,TRBD2,14,NA,TGTGCCATCAGGGTGGGACTAGACTTCGATGAGCAGTTCTTC,CAIRVGLDFDEQFF
TRBV4-1,TRBJ2-7,TRBD2,14,NA,TGCGCCAGCAGCCAAGAGCACGGGAGGGCCTCTTTCAACTTC,CASSQEHGRASFNF
TRBV20-1,TRBJ2-3,TRBD2,14,NA,TGCAGTGCTAGAGAGTTAGCGGGAGTAGATACGCAGTATTTT,CSARELAGVDTQYF
TRBV7-9,TRBJ2-1,NA,14,few,TGTGCCAGCAGCTTAAAATACCAAGACAATGAGCAGTTCTTC,CASSLKYQDNEQFF
TRBV2,TRBJ2-1,TRBD2,17,few,TGTGCCAGCAGGGCCGGGACTAGCGGGAGTTCCTACAATGAGCAGTTCTTC,CASRAGTSGSSYNEQFF